These 4 T cell receptor beta chains share one sample of origin, sequenced in a study of early T cells in non-severe SARS-CoV-2 infection. TCRdb ran MiXCR on the 5' RACE reads and lists one entry per CDR3 protein. The table has some 97,000 distinct CDR3 sequences, more than 9.5% seen once; the top ten hold around 4.7%. The specimen comprised whole blood, sampled at baseline. Receptors were obtained from an adult who was a healthcare worker with PCR-confirmed SARS-CoV-2 infection or an uninfected control (not recorded which).

This clonotype has just a few counts. The chain is built from TRBV14 and TRBJ2-1; D may be TRBD2 (7 bases). The V end lost 2 bases, the J end lost 7 bases, and 15 bases lay between the germline ends. CDR1 SGHDN and CDR2 FVKESK come from the germline V gene. The CDR3 loop spans 15 amino acids. CDR3 sequence (DNA): TGTGCCAGCAGCCAAAGCCTAGGGGGGGTGAATGAGCAGTTCTTC. Translated: CASSQSLGGVNEQFF.

This clonotype was seen a handful of times. DNA of the CDR3: TGTGCCAGCAGCGTAGACCTTGCGGGGGCCTACGAGCAGTACTTC. As protein: CASSVDLAGAYEQYF. The chain carries TRBV9 and TRBJ2-7, with 7 bases fitting TRBD2. J was trimmed by 2 bases and V by 0 bases; bases with no gene match: 5. This CDR3 region has 15 residues. Germline assignment: CDR1 SGDLS and CDR2 YYNGEE.

This clonotype was found many times. The chain is built from TRBV2 and TRBJ1-1; 7 bases match TRBD1. Germline trimming cut 6 bases from V and 5 bases from J; bases unmatched to any gene: 3. The germline V gene has CDR1 SNHLY and CDR2 FYNNEI. This CDR3 has 12 residues. The CDR3 sequence is CASRPQGTEAFF. CDR3 in DNA: TGTGCCAGCAGACCACAGGGGACTGAAGCTTTCTTT. Filled out from reference TRBV2 and TRBJ1-1, the complete variable domain reads EPEVTQTPSHQVTQMGQEVILRCVPISNHLYFYWYRQILGQKVEFLVSFYNNEISEKSEIFDDQFSVERPDGSNFTLKIRSTKLEDSAMYFCASRPQGTEAFFGQGTRLTVV.

This clonotype was recorded many times. The gene calls are TRBV4-3 and TRBJ2-3; TRBD2 matches 13 bases. Per germline, CDR1 LGHNA and CDR2 YSLEER. The ends lost 0 bases at V and 4 bases at J; junction bases unmatched: 10. The CDR3 is 19 residues long. CDR3 in DNA: TGCGCCAGCAGCCAAGATCGTCCCGGACTAGCGGGAGTGGCAGATACGCAGTATTTT. This codes for CASSQDRPGLAGVADTQYF.